The 5 T cell receptor beta chains presented below share a single source sample, sequenced in a study of blood T cell repertoires in COVID-19 (dated by TCRdb to 2020 to 2022). Library construction relied on the immunoSEQ multiplex PCR assay. TCRdb's version of the immuneACCESS table is confined to in-frame rearrangements and falls short of the full clone set. An unresolved V gene accounts for under half of the shortfall where checked; the remainder is of unknown origin. A total of approximately 160,000 clones appear in this sample, roughly 80% of them only once. The ten largest clonotypes hold around 2.8% of the sample. The sample taken for sequencing was peripheral blood. All receptors come from a man aged 70 or older with acute or convalescent COVID-19.

This chain joins TRBV19 and TRBJ2-3; 9 nucleotides align to TRBD2. V shed 6 bases and J 1 base; nucleotides not matched to a gene: 5. The CDR3 length is 15 residues. Germline assignment: CDR1 LNHDA and CDR2 SQIVND (reference sequence). The CDR3 spells CASRQAGGGTDTQYF. CDR3 DNA sequence: TGTGCCAGTAGACAAGCGGGAGGTGGCACAGATACGCAGTATTTT.

This chain connects TRBV18 to TRBJ1-5, with D possibly TRBD1 on 6 matching bases. Germline V gene lookup returns CDR1 KGHSH and CDR2 LQKENI. This CDR3 comprises 14 residues. Trimming shortened V by 6 bases and J by 1 base, and 10 bases separated the two germline ends. Written as DNA, the CDR3 is TGTGCCAGCTCCCAAGGACAGAGCAATCAGCCCCAGCATTTT. Protein product: CASSQGQSNQPQHF.

This chain connects TRBV6-2 or TRBV6-3 to TRBJ2-7; 7 bases agree with TRBD1. CDR3 size: 14 residues. Germline CDR1 is MNHEY and CDR2 is SVGEGT. The ends lost 4 bases at V and 3 bases at J; junction bases unmatched: 6. Here the CDR3 DNA reads TGTGCCAGCAGTTTATGGGACAGCTACTACGAGCAGTACTTC. Amino acid sequence: CASSLWDSYYEQYF.

As DNA, the CDR3 is TGTGCCAGCAGCTTAGATCCGGGTCAGCCCCAGCATTTT. The encoded protein is CASSLDPGQPQHF. The V gene is TRBV11-2, the J gene TRBJ1-5; D is unresolved. The CDR3 length is 13 residues. The V end lost 0 bases, the J end lost 6 bases, and 6 bases lay between the germline ends. Germline CDR1 is SGHAT and CDR2 is FQNNGV.

This clone came up once. This rearrangement joins TRBV6-5 to TRBJ2-1; TRBD1 is a possible D gene (5 bases). The CDR3 is 14 amino acids. Germline-derived CDR1 and CDR2 are MNHEY and SVGAGI. Between the trimmed V and J ends, which lost 0 bases and 7 bases, there was a span of 10 bases. CDR3 in amino acids: CASSYSSRANEQFF. CDR3 sequence (DNA): TGTGCCAGCAGTTACTCGAGCAGGGCAAATGAGCAGTTCTTC.